This T cell receptor (beta chain) emerged from a study of blood T cell repertoires in COVID-19. The assay was immunoSEQ multiplex PCR, and TCRdb's table has in-frame clones only and misses some. The repertoire holds roughly 430,000 clones, with nearly 90% as singletons. Germline lookup yields CDR1 MNHEY and CDR2 SVGAGI. The V gene lost 7 bases and the J gene lost 2 bases, with 9 bases spanning the gap. This CDR3 contains 12 residues. This clone was counted a single time. This receptor was identified in a woman aged 40 to 50 with acute COVID-19. This chain joins TRBV6-5 and TRBJ2-7; D might be TRBD1 (6 bases). Sequencing was done on a sample of PBMCs or T cells enriched from blood (not recorded which). The CDR3 DNA is TGTGCCAGCATGGGACATACCTACGAGCAGTACTTC. Encoded protein: CASMGHTYEQYF.